Presented here are 7 T cell receptor beta chains from one specimen sequenced in a study of shared clonotypes between healthy human individuals. Data came from immunoSEQ multiplex PCR; TCRdb stores just in-frame clones and leaves some out. The data hold some 2,000,000 clones, with approximately 94% observed a single time. The sequenced sample was naive CD4+ T cells sorted from blood. The subset was: CD45RA+ positively selected. The receptors shown here come from a man younger than 35 in good health.

V usage is TRBV18 and J usage is TRBJ1-1; unclear D gene. Germline-derived CDR1 and CDR2 are KGHSH and LQKENI. The CDR3 is made up of 13 amino acids. With 8 bases removed from V and 0 bases from J, the gap between germline ends came to 10 bases. Written as DNA, the CDR3 is TGTGCCAGCAAACCAGACATGAACACTGAAGCTTTCTTT. This sequence encodes CASKPDMNTEAFF.

The count of this clone is one. The V gene is TRBV6-5, the J gene TRBJ2-7; a weak D match, TRBD2 (6 bases). Germline values: CDR1 MNHEY, CDR2 SVGAGI. With 2 bases removed from V and 2 bases from J, the gap between germline ends came to 13 bases. The CDR3 consists of 15 residues. CDR3 coding DNA: TGTGCCAGCAGTTACGACGGGACTTTGACCTACGAGCAGTACTTC. It yields the protein CASSYDGTLTYEQYF.

The chain has TRBV11-2 and TRBJ1-1; D remains ambiguous. The ends were cut back, 4 bases at V and 0 bases at J, with 6 bases in the middle. The germline CDR1 and CDR2 sequences are SGHAT and FQNNGV. The CDR3 sequence is 13 residues long. The CDR3 DNA reads as TGTGCCAGCAGCTCGGACCTGAACACTGAAGCTTTCTTT. Encoded protein: CASSSDLNTEAFF.

For this clone: This sample also contains other DNA sequences that code for the same CDR3. CDR3 DNA sequence: TGTGCCAGCAGCCTGACTACTGATACGCAGTATTTT. Encoded protein: CASSLTTDTQYF. J is TRBJ2-3 and V is TRBV11-3; D perhaps matches TRBD2 (5 bases). The CDR3 has 12 amino acids. The germline CDR1 and CDR2 sequences are SGHNT and YENEEA. V lost 5 bases, J lost 6 bases, and 9 bases lay in between.

V gene TRBV28 combines with J gene TRBJ1-5; 7 nucleotides agree with TRBD1. Germline V gives CDR1 MDHEN, CDR2 SYDVKM. The CDR3 length is 15 residues. Trimming removed 7 bases from V and 0 bases from J; junction bases left unmatched: 6. The CDR3 DNA is TGTGCCAGCACCGAAAACAGGGGTAGCAATCAGCCCCAGCATTTT. As protein: CASTENRGSNQPQHF.

Here the CDR3 reads CASSKIRAGSNSPLHF. The CDR3, as DNA: TGTGCCAGCAGCAAGATCCGGGCAGGGAGTAATTCACCCCTCCACTTT. The chain has TRBV21-1 and TRBJ1-6. TRBV21-1 is classified as a pseudogene. The CDR3 sequence is 16 residues long.

This clone was picked up one time. This rearrangement joins TRBV11-1 to TRBJ2-2; 7 nucleotides line up with TRBD1. This CDR3 region has 15 residues. J gave up 3 bases and V 5 bases, and 6 bases lay outside the gene matches. The germline gives CDR1 SGHAT, CDR2 FQDESV (reference sequence). Written as DNA, the CDR3 is TGTGCCAGCAGCACCCGACAGGGATACACCGGGGAGCTGTTTTTT. Encoded protein: CASSTRQGYTGELFF.